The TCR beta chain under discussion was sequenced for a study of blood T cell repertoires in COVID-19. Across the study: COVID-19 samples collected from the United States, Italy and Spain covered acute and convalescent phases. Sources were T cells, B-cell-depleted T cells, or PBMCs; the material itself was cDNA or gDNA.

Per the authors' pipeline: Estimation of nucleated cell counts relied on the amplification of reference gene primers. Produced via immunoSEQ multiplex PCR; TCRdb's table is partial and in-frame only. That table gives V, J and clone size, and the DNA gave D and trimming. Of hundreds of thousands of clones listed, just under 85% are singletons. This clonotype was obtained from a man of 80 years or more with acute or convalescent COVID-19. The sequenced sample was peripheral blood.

The CDR3 is CASSFSFPGQGTGANVLTF. CDR3 DNA sequence: TGCGCCAGCAGCTTCTCGTTCCCGGGACAGGGTACTGGGGCCAACGTCCTGACTTTC. The chain employs TRBV5-1 and TRBJ2-6; TRBD1 matches at 9 bases. Germline V CDR1 and CDR2: SGHRS, YFSETQ. Unmatched junction bases numbered 11, after V lost 2 bases and J lost 2 bases. The CDR3 has 19 residues.